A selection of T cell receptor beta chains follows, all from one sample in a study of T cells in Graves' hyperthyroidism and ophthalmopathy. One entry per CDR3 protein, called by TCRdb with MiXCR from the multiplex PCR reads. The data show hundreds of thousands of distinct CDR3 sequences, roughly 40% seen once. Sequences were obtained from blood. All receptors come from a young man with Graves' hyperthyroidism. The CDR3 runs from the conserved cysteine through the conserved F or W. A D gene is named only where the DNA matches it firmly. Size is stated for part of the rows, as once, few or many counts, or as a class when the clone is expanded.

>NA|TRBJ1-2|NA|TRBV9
TGTGCCAGCAGCGAGGGGGGGGGGCCCCGCTATGGCTACACCTTC
CASSEGGGPRYGYTF
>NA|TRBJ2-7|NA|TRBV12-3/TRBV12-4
TGTGCCAGCAGTTTGAAGGCGGTGGTCCAGGTATCCTACGAGCAGTACTTC
CASSLKAVVQVSYEQYF
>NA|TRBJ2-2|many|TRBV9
TGTGCCAGCAGCGTGGGGAACCGGGAGCTGTTTTTT
CASSVGNRELFF
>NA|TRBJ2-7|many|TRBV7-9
TGTGCCAGCAGCCCCTCAGCGGACTACGAGCAGTACTTC
CASSPSADYEQYF
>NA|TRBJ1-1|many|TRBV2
TGTGCCAGCAGTGAATTACGGCTCATCAAGAACACTGAAGCTTTCTTT
CASSELRLIKNTEAFF
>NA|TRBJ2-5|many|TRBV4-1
TGCGCCAGCAGCCAAGACCAAGAGACCCAGTACTTC
CASSQDQETQYF
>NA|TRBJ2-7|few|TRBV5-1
TGTGCCAGCAGCCCCCGGGACCTTATTAAGTTCGAGCAGTACTTC
CASSPRDLIKFEQYF
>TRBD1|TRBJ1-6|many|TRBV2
TGTGCCAGCAGCCCCAGCCCAGGGGGAGGACCCCTCCACTTT
CASSPSPGGGPLHF
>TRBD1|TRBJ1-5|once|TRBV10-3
TGTGCCATCAGCGGACAGGGGGAGTACGAGCATTTT
CAISGQGEYEHF
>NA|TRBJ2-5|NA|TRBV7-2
TGTGCCAGCAGCTTAGGTTGGCGTCGAGTGGGACTCACTCGGGAGACCCAGTACTTC
CASSLGWRRVGLTRETQYF
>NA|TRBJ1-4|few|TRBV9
TGTGCCAGCAGCCAAGTCGTGGGGTCAACTAATGAAAAACTGTTTTTT
CASSQVVGSTNEKLFF
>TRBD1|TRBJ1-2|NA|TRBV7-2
TGTGCCAGCTTGTCAGGGGGCCGTGGCTACACCTTC
CASLSGGRGYTF
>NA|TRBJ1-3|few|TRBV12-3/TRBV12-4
TGTGCCAGCAGCTGGGGGGCCTCTGGAAACACCATATATTTT
CASSWGASGNTIYF
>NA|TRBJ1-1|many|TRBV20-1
TGCAGTGCTAGACGGTCATCAGGCACTGAAGCTTTCTTT
CSARRSSGTEAFF
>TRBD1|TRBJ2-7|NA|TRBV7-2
TGTGCCAGCAGCTTAACCGGGACAGGTTTCTCCTACGGGCAGTACTTC
CASSLTGTGFSYGQYF
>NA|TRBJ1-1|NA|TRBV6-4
TGTGCCAGCAGTCCGACATCGGCGCGGGGTGAAGCTTTCTTT
CASSPTSARGEAFF
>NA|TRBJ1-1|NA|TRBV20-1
TGCAGTGCTAGAGACCGGCACACTGAAGCTTTCTTT
CSARDRHTEAFF
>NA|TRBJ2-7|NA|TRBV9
TGTGCCAGCAGCGGCCGGGACAACTCCTACGAGCAGTACTTC
CASSGRDNSYEQYF
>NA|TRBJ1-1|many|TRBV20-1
TGCAGTGCTACAACGGGCAAGAACACTGAAGCTTTCTTT
CSATTGKNTEAFF
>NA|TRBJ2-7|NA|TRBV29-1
TGCAGCGTTTGGGGGGGCACTGGCTACGAGCAGTACTTC
CSVWGGTGYEQYF
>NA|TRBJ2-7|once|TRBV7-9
TGTGCCAGCAGCTTAGCGTACAGTGGCTACGAGCAGTACTTC
CASSLAYSGYEQYF
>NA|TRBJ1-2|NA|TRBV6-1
TGTGCCAGCAGTGAAGGGACGGTTGGCTACACCTTC
CASSEGTVGYTF
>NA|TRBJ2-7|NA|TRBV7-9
TGTGCCAGCAGCTTAGGTGGCAGCTCCTGCGAGCAGTACTTC
CASSLGGSSCEQYF
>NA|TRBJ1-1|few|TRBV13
TGTGCCAGCAGCTTGGAGGGGAATGTGAACACTGAAGCTTTCTTT
CASSLEGNVNTEAFF
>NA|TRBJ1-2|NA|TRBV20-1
TGCAGTGCTAGAGGCAGGGACTATGGCTACACCTTC
CSARGRDYGYTF
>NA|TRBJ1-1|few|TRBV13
TGTGCCAGCAGCCAAACAAGGGGGGAAGCTTTCTTT
CASSQTRGEAFF
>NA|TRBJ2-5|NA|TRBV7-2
TGTGCCAGCAGCTTTGGGGCACAGCAGTACTTC
CASSFGAQQYF
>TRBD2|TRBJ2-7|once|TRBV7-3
TGTGCCTGGAGTAACCGGGAGGCCTACGAGCAGTACTTC
CAWSNREAYEQYF
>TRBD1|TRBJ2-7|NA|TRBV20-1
TGCAGTGCCCTGGGACAGGGAAACTCCTACGAGCAGTACTTC
CSALGQGNSYEQYF
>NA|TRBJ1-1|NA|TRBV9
TGTGCCAGCAGCCAAGAAGAGGGGCTCGCTGAAGCTTTCTTT
CASSQEEGLAEAFF
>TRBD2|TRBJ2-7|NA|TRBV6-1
TGTGCCAGCCACGGACTAGCGGAGTCCTCCTACGAGCAGTACTTC
CASHGLAESSYEQYF
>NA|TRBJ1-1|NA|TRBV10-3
TGTGCCACCAGGGCCTCCTGGGACACTGAAGCTTTCTTT
CATRASWDTEAFF
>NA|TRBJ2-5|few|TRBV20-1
TGCAGTGCTAGAGGGACTCCCCAAGAGACCCAGTACTTC
CSARGTPQETQYF
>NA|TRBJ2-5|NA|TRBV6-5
TGTGCCAGCAGTGAAGAGGTTGTTCGACTCCAAGAGACCCAGTACTTC
CASSEEVVRLQETQYF
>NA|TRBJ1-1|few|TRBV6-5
TGTGCCAGCAGTTCCACGGTGGGAGGGGATGAAGCTTTCTTT
CASSSTVGGDEAFF
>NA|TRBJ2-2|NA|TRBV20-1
TGCAGTGCTAGAGTTCCACCGTCCAGGACCCTAAACACCGGGGAGCTGTTTTTT
CSARVPPSRTLNTGELFF
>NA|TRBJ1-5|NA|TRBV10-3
TGTGCCTGGACGGGGACATTCGGCAATCAGCCCCAGCATTTT
CAWTGTFGNQPQHF
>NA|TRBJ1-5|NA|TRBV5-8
TGTGCCAGCAGCCCAGTCATAATGAATCAGCCCCAGCATTTT
CASSPVIMNQPQHF